The 9 T cell receptor beta chains listed next were all sequenced from one sample in a study of radiotherapy plus CTLA-4 blockade in lung cancer (dated 2018 in TCRdb). Library preparation employed the immunoSEQ multiplex PCR assay. The table comes from immuneACCESS by way of TCRdb, which keeps in-frame sequences with V and J called. Part of the clones is missing from these tables; in studies checked, under half for an unresolved V gene and the rest for unknown reasons. The sample records tens of thousands of clones, about 77% of which are singletons. Roughly 26% of the sample comes from the top ten. The sample in question was peripheral blood, obtained from a patient treated with radiotherapy plus ipilimumab. Receptors were obtained from a human donor with non-small cell lung cancer that progressed on radiotherapy plus ipilimumab.

This clone has a handful of counts. The V and J genes are TRBV11-2 and TRBJ2-5; 8 bases are a match to TRBD2. Looked up from germline, CDR1 is SGHAT and CDR2 is FQNNGV. The CDR3 runs 14 residues. With 3 bases clipped from V and 5 bases from J, the junction kept 5 bases outside the gene matches. CDR3 amino acids: CASSFLTGGETQYF. Here the CDR3 DNA reads TGTGCCAGCAGCTTCTTAACGGGAGGGGAGACCCAGTACTTC.

This clone was detected a few times. V usage is TRBV7-6 and J usage is TRBJ2-1; 7 nucleotides line up with TRBD2. The germline V gene encodes CDR1 SGHVS and CDR2 FNYEAQ. The CDR3 loop spans 21 amino acids. With V trimmed by 5 bases and J by 7 bases, 29 bases remained unmatched. Written as DNA, the CDR3 is TGTGCCAGCAGCGGCCCGGGGGGACTCGGCTTCGAGAGGGAGGGCCAAAATGAGCAGTTCTTC. This codes for CASSGPGGLGFEREGQNEQFF.

The chain is built from TRBV6-5 and TRBJ2-7; 8 positions agree with TRBD1. Germline V gene sequence: CDR1 MNHEY, CDR2 SVGAGI. The CDR3 loop spans 12 amino acids. The ends lost 6 bases at V and 9 bases at J; junction bases unmatched: 7. The DNA for the CDR3 is TGTGCCAGCAGACCCCCGGGACAGGTGCAGTACTTC. Translation gives CASRPPGQVQYF.

This clone showed up just a few times. The chain links TRBV28 to TRBJ2-7, with D perhaps matching TRBD2 (6 bases). Trimming took 5 bases from V and 2 from J, leaving 10 bases between them. This CDR3 comprises 13 residues. The germline gives CDR1 MDHEN, CDR2 SYDVKM. CDR3 residues: CASSAGLAYEQYF. CDR3 nucleotide sequence: TGTGCCAGCAGTGCGGGACTCGCCTACGAGCAGTACTTC.

This clone turned up a few times. The CDR3 is CSARQGSGNTIYF. CDR3 sequence (DNA): TGCAGCGCCAGACAGGGCTCTGGAAACACCATATATTTT. The J gene is TRBJ1-3, the V gene TRBV29-1, with TRBD1 identical over 7 bases. Germline-derived CDR1 and CDR2 are SQVTM and ANQGSEA. The length of the CDR3 is 13 residues. J lost 0 bases, V lost 7 bases, and 3 bases had no gene match. Full variable domain (missing parts from reference TRBV29-1 and TRBJ1-3): SAVISQKPSRDICQRGTSLTIQCQVDSQVTMMFWYRQQPGQSLTLIATANQGSEATYESGFVIDKFPISRPNLTFSTLTVSNMSPEDSSIYLCSARQGSGNTIYFGEGSWLTVV.

The genes are TRBV7-9 and TRBJ1-2, with D maybe TRBD1 (5 bases). Germline lookup yields CDR1 SEHNR and CDR2 FQNEAQ (reference sequence). This CDR3 contains 12 residues. V shed 1 base and J shed 7 bases, with 7 bases lying between them. CDR3 nucleotides: TGTGCCAGCAGCTTAGTGAGGGGTGGCTACACCTTC. It yields the protein CASSLVRGGYTF.

V and J are TRBV15 and TRBJ2-7; D gene ambiguous. Germline V gene sequence: CDR1 LNHNV, CDR2 YYDKDF (reference sequence). V lost 1 base and J lost 5, with 12 bases in between. The CDR3 length is 14 residues. The CDR3: CATSRGGSSDEQYF. The CDR3 bases are TGTGCCACCAGCAGAGGGGGATCGAGCGACGAGCAGTACTTC.

This clone was seen only a few times. The CDR3 sequence is CASSGGHGDAEAFF. The CDR3 bases are TGTGCCAGCAGCGGGGGCCACGGGGACGCTGAAGCTTTCTTT. The chain employs TRBV7-8 and TRBJ1-1; the D gene is possibly TRBD1 (6 bases). The CDR3 contains 14 residues. The V end was cut by 5 bases, the J end by 6 bases, with 16 bases between. Germline lookup yields CDR1 SGHVS and CDR2 FQNEAQ.

The V gene is TRBV5-6, the J gene TRBJ1-2; a possible D gene is TRBD1 (5 bases). V gave up 4 bases and J gave up 0 bases, with 19 bases separating them. This CDR3 has 17 residues. In germline, CDR1 is SGHDT, CDR2 YYEEEE. CDR3 loop: CASSGELGAGTNYGYTF. The CDR3, as DNA: TGTGCCAGCAGCGGGGAGTTAGGGGCAGGAACTAACTATGGCTACACCTTC.